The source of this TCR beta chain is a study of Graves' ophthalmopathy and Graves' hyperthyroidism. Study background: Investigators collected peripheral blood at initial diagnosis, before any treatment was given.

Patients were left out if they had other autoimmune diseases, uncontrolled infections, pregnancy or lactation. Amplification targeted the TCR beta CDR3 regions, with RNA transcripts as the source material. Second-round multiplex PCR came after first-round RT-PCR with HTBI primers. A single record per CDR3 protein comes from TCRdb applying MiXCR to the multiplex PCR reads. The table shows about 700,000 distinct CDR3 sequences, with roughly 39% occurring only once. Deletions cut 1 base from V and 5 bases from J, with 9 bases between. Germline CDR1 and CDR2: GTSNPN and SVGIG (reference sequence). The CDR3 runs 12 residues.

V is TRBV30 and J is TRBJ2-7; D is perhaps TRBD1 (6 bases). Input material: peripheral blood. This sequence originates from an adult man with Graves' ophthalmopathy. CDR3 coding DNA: TGTGCCTGGAGTGCAACAGGGAACGAGCAGTACTTC. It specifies CAWSATGNEQYF. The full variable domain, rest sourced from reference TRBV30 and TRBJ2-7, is SQTIHQWPATLVQPVGSPLSLECTVEGTSNPNLYWYRQAAGRGLQLLFYSVGIGQISSEVPQNLSASRPQDRQFILSSKKLLLSDSGFYLCAWSATGNEQYFGPGTRLTVT.